Listed below are T cell receptor beta chains from one sample, sequenced in a study of shared clonotypes between healthy human individuals. Sequencing was performed with immunoSEQ multiplex PCR; in TCRdb, only in-frame clones are kept and a portion is missing. Of hundreds of thousands of clones in the sample, 70% to 80% were seen once. Sequencing used PBMCs. These receptors were obtained from a woman aged 40-49 years in good health. Some clones in this sample may be carry-over from other donors' samples. Each CDR3 is given without its conserved first and last residue. A D gene is named only where the DNA matches it firmly.

TRBV5-1	TRBJ2-7	TRBD2	ASSSLAGGPYEQC
TRBV28	TRBJ1-3	TRBD1	ASSLDRGTGNTIY
TRBV6-5	TRBJ1-5	-	ASSYYGYTRDQPQH
TRBV19	TRBJ2-2	-	ASSAMWGRHGELF
TRBV5-6	TRBJ2-7	-	ASSGILLHEQY
TRBV9	TRBJ1-5	TRBD1	ASSPRGDRDEPQH
TRBV7-8	TRBJ1-3	-	ASKRNSGNTIY
TRBV5-4	TRBJ2-5	-	ASSAKRAEETQY
TRBV4-3	TRBJ1-1	-	ASSQGSTEAF
TRBV6-4	TRBJ2-3	TRBD2	ASSDIAGAIDTQY
TRBV11-2	TRBJ1-1	TRBD1	ASSSGQLNTEAF
TRBV28	TRBJ2-3	-	ASSLDWGRLDTQY
TRBV28	TRBJ2-1	-	ASSPLRDEQF
TRBV2	TRBJ1-5	TRBD1	ASSATGGDQPQH
TRBV5-1	TRBJ2-2	TRBD1	ASSLSPRDRGTGELF
TRBV7-3	TRBJ2-1	-	ASSSTVVSEQF
TRBV5-1	TRBJ1-1	-	ASRHVNTEAF
TRBV29-1	TRBJ1-2	-	SVRMTGLYGYT
TRBV5-1	TRBJ1-6	-	ASSSANSPLH
TRBV29-1	TRBJ2-3	-	SAEIASTDTRY
TRBV7-2	TRBJ2-3	TRBD1	ASSWGQGKQY
TRBV5-1	TRBJ2-7	TRBD2	ASSLAGLEYYEQY
TRBV7-2	TRBJ2-2	-	ASSHRGGWSGELF
TRBV11-1	TRBJ2-2	-	ASSFGGFVGELF
TRBV10-3	TRBJ1-5	-	AISAEGDQPQH
TRBV19	TRBJ1-3	-	ASLRAAGNTIY
TRBV28	-	-	ASSLWAQTYEQY
TRBV4-2	TRBJ1-4	-	ASSQEIGQGGEKLF
TRBV5-5	TRBJ2-7	-	ASSLGPASTYEQY